Listed here is a single T cell receptor (beta chain). The specificity of this receptor is unknown. No clone much larger than this one lies a single base away; base qualities are absent. This record belongs to a study of blood T cell repertoires in COVID-19 (dated by TCRdb to the early 2020s). Study-level background: The collaborator samples originated in the United States, Italy and Spain and spanned the acute and convalescent phases of COVID-19. The prospective study material was composed of cDNA or gDNA derived from T cells, B-cell-depleted T cells, or PBMCs. Deeply sampled blood TCRbeta repertoires from subjects exposed to, actively infected with, or recovered from COVID-19 were included in the dataset. The repertoires were released in a freely available public database meant as a resource for research on the immune response to SARS-CoV-2. Samples came from the ongoing ImmuneRACE study (first 160 participants) plus 1,254 subjects from 6 global collaborators. Sample metadata almost always included a de-identified subject ID, COVID-19 status, age in years and sex. HLA class I and class II types, where available, came from metadata supplied by the sample provider rather than from assay-based typing. Here is what the overall study found, with its caveats: How much clinical and demographic metadata was included differed by source and by participant, and the metadata was provided uncurated.

V is pruned by 4 bases and J by 4 bases, leaving 11 bases of the junction without a gene match. Based on the germline V gene (reference sequence), the CDR1 and CDR2 sequences are SEHNR and FQNEAQ. There are 16 amino acids in the CDR3, from cysteine to phenylalanine inclusive. Left in the record is the CDR3 DNA by itself, 48 bases read in frame from the first base. The immunoSEQ Assay, a bias-controlled multiplex PCR, was used to amplify TCRbeta CDR3 regions from genomic DNA. The original methods were these. The number of nucleated cells in each sample was estimated by amplification of reference gene primers within the assay. To quantify the absolute abundance of each unique TCRbeta CDR3 rearrangement, sequence reads were collapsed and filtered. Productive Simpson clonality was computed per sample as the square root of Simpson's diversity index over productive rearrangements. This is the immuneACCESS table as TCRdb keeps it, with only in-frame sequences that have V and J called. A part of the clones is gone; compared with another copy, unresolved V genes explain less than half, and the rest is unexplained. V and J calls plus clone size are reproduced from that table; the DNA served to infer D and trimming. This sample is represented by some 250,000 clones; roughly 86% of them were singletons. The ten largest make up roughly 4% of the sample.

Participants in the prospective study were aged roughly 18 to 90 years, lived in 20 to 30 United States geographic areas, and enrolled through a virtual design. To assign participants to cohorts, the prospective study relied on clinical history that participants themselves reported in a screening survey and a study questionnaire. In the prospective study, whole blood, serum and a nasopharyngeal or oropharyngeal swab were collected from each participant by mobile phlebotomists. Prospective study participants could optionally give additional blood draws and questionnaires over an approximately two-month period. Blood samples from the prospective study were shipped frozen or at room temperature prior to DNA extraction.

The origin of this receptor is a woman aged 25-40 years with acute COVID-19. Sequenced: PBMCs or T cells enriched from blood (not recorded which). The rearranged chain carries TRBV7-9 and TRBJ2-3; TRBD2 lines up with 7 middle nucleotides. The DNA sequence is as follows: TGTGCCAGCAGCTCCCCGAAGGGCGGGGGTGCAGATACGCAGTATTTT. Its protein product is CASSSPKGGGADTQYF.